This T cell receptor (beta chain) was recovered during a study of shared clonotypes between healthy human individuals. As for the study in general: The composition of the donors was a couple of women and a few men aged 18 to 49.

Both subsets, CD45RA+ naive and CD45RA-negative memory, were split from the CD4+ cells. Findings and caveats of the study: A limitation of the genetic and exposure-history diversity represented arose from few donors.

As for this clone: The antigen is not known.

TCRdb keeps only in-frame clones here, not all; method: immunoSEQ multiplex PCR. The table has about 300,000 clones, over 65% seen once. The origin of this receptor is a man younger than 45 in good health. Source material: memory CD4+ T cells sorted from blood. Subset noted: CD45RA-negative fraction.

CDR3 protein: CASSPTASGRETQYF. CDR3 nucleotides: TGTGCCAGCAGCCCGACCGCTAGCGGGAGGGAGACCCAGTACTTC. The J gene is TRBJ2-5, the V gene TRBV7-2, with 11 bases lining up with TRBD2. The CDR3 extends over 15 amino acids. Trimming took 5 bases from V and 5 from J; bases not matched to a gene: 7. Per the germline V gene, CDR1 is SGHTA and CDR2 is FQGNSA. Supplemented by reference TRBV7-2 and TRBJ2-5, the full variable domain reads GAGVSQSPSNKVTEKGKDVELRCDPISGHTALYWYRQSLGQGLEFLIYFQGNSAPDKSGLPSDRFSAERTGGSVSTLTIQRTQQEDSAVYLCASSPTASGRETQYFGPGTRLLVL.